This T cell receptor beta chain was retrieved from a study of Ad26.COV2.S vaccination and SARS-CoV-2 variants. Study context: In the study, Ad26.COV2.S was injected intramuscularly once, or twice 56 days apart.

Treatment described: approximately 18 received Ad26.COV2.S at low or high dose, single or two shots; 5 received placebo; per-sample allocation not given. Specimen acquisition occurred on day 63 following the initial vaccine or placebo injection. This CDR3 is 15 amino acids long. V gave up 4 bases and J gave up 4 bases; unmatched junction bases: 7. Germline V gives CDR1 KGHSH, CDR2 LQKENI. Generated by immunoSEQ multiplex PCR, the TCRdb table keeps only in-frame clones and is missing some. This table has roughly 500,000 clones, 75% to 90% appearing once. Findings and limits, study-wide: Total T cell responses, in the TCR breadth and depth analyses, may have been underestimated. Similar non-spike TCR breadth was observed in recipients of vaccine and of placebo. Vaccinees reportedly had broad spike-specific CD8+ and CD4+ T cell responses.

With respect to this clone: Its antigen is still unknown.

This clonotype was obtained from a person between 18 and 59 years old who received the Ad26.COV2.S COVID-19 vaccine or a placebo. The chain joins TRBV18 to TRBJ2-7; 10 bases are shared with TRBD1. The sequenced sample was peripheral blood, obtained in a trial of Ad26.COV2.S vaccine versus placebo. CDR3 residues: CASSHGQGGLYEQYF. CDR3 nucleotides: TGTGCCAGCTCACACGGACAGGGGGGTCTATACGAGCAGTACTTC.